Reported below is one TCR beta chain. Its target is not known. The sample has other DNA sequences that encode this CDR3 too. Memory CD4+ cells were the fraction left after CD45RA+ naive selection. Assay runs were performed at deep level. Each cell subset's genomic DNA was divided evenly among several immunoSEQ plates. The assay was immunoSEQ multiplex PCR, and TCRdb's table has in-frame clones only and misses some. The table shows some 1,600,000 clones, with under 99% occurring only once. This entry belongs to a study of shared clonotypes between healthy human individuals. Study-wide findings and caveats: Among a handful of donors, roughly 5% of naive CD4 clonotypes were found in common.

This CDR3 is 14 amino acids long. Trimming cost V 1 base and J 2 bases, with 8 bases left between them. The germline V gene has CDR1 SGHNT and CDR2 YENEEA. Specimen: naive CD4+ T cells sorted from blood. As for subset: CD45RA+ positively selected. V and J are TRBV11-3 and TRBJ2-5; TRBD1 is a possible D gene (6 bases). This clonotype originated in a man in his thirties or forties in good health. The CDR3 here is CASSLGGGQETQYF. The CDR3 nucleotides are TGTGCCAGCAGCTTAGGAGGGGGACAAGAGACCCAGTACTTC. Full variable domain (rest looked up from reference TRBV11-3 and TRBJ2-5): EAGVVQSPRYKIIEKKQPVAFWCNPISGHNTLYWYLQNLGQGPELLIRYENEEAVDDSQLPKDRFSAERLKGVDSTLKIQPAELGDSAVYLCASSLGGGQETQYFGPGTRLLVL.